The 32 T cell receptor beta chains listed next were all sequenced from one sample in a study of T cell responses to AZD1222 COVID-19 vaccine. Data came from immunoSEQ multiplex PCR; TCRdb stores just in-frame clones and leaves some out. The data contain about 110,000 clones, about nine tenths of them singletons. The sample here was peripheral blood, taken on day 0 of AZD1222 vaccination. The receptors originated from an adult in good health.

J is TRBJ2-2 and V is TRBV28, with 9 bases matching TRBD2. The germline V gene has CDR1 MDHEN and CDR2 SYDVKM. Trimming removed 3 bases from V and 4 bases from J; junction bases left unmatched: 3. This CDR3 contains 15 residues. CDR3 loop: CASSFASGVTGELFF. CDR3 nucleotides: TGTGCCAGCAGTTTTGCTAGCGGGGTCACCGGGGAGCTGTTTTTT.

The J gene is TRBJ1-1, the V gene TRBV6-2 or TRBV6-3; no firm D call. Germline-derived CDR1 and CDR2 are MNHEY and SVGEGT. V was pared by 0 bases and J by 1 base, with 3 bases between. The CDR3 is 13 amino acids. Here the CDR3 reads CASSYSQNTEAFF. CDR3 sequence (DNA): TGTGCCAGCAGTTACTCCCAGAACACTGAAGCTTTCTTT.

V and J are TRBV10-3 and TRBJ2-1; 13 bases agree with TRBD2. The ends lost 5 bases at V and 7 bases at J; junction bases unmatched: 8. CDR1 ENHRY and CDR2 SYGVKD come from the germline V gene. This CDR3 is built from 16 residues. This CDR3 reads CAISPRTSGSGNEQFF. In nucleotides, the CDR3 is TGTGCCATCAGTCCTCGGACTAGCGGGAGTGGGAATGAGCAGTTCTTC.

As for this clone: This CDR3 is also generated by other DNA sequences in the sample. This rearrangement joins TRBV24-1 to TRBJ1-1; D remains ambiguous. Trimming removed 4 bases at V and 0 bases at J, with 5 bases between. Germline V lookup: CDR1 KGHDR, CDR2 SFDVKD. This CDR3 is 13 amino acids long. CDR3 bases: TGTGCCACCAGTGAAGGGTTGAACACTGAAGCTTTCTTT. It yields the protein CATSEGLNTEAFF.

The gene calls are TRBV9 and TRBJ1-2; D unresolved. Germline CDR1 SGDLS, CDR2 YYNGEE. The CDR3 runs to 13 residues. The V end lost 0 bases, the J end lost 8 bases, and 11 bases lay between the germline ends. This CDR3 is CASSVDTFGGYTF. CDR3 in DNA: TGTGCCAGCAGCGTAGACACTTTCGGGGGCTACACCTTC.

The chain carries TRBV12-3 or TRBV12-4 and TRBJ2-5; D uncertain. Trimming shortened V by 3 bases and J by 3 bases, and 5 bases separated the two germline ends. The CDR3 has 12 amino acids. The chain's CDR3 is CASSLSEETQYF. CDR3 in DNA: TGTGCCAGCAGTTTGTCAGAAGAGACCCAGTACTTC.

V and J are TRBV19 and TRBJ1-1, with D perhaps TRBD1 (6 bases). Germline CDR1 is LNHDA and CDR2 is SQIVND (reference sequence). V was shortened by 4 bases and J by 6 bases, with 12 bases between the two germline ends. This CDR3 spans 13 amino acids. This chain's CDR3 is CASSRNREAEAFF. The CDR3 nucleotides read TGTGCCAGTAGTAGAAACAGGGAGGCTGAAGCTTTCTTT.

This chain uses TRBV7-9 with TRBJ1-4, with TRBD1 as a possible D gene (6 bases). Germline V lookup: CDR1 SEHNR, CDR2 FQNEAQ (reference sequence). Trimming shortened V by 7 bases and J by 8 bases, and 11 bases separated the two germline ends. The CDR3 contains 12 residues. The DNA for the CDR3 is TGTGCCAGCACGACAGGCCTCGAAAAACTGTTTTTT. This translates into CASTTGLEKLFF.

This rearrangement joins TRBV27 to TRBJ2-5; D call uncertain. V lost 5 bases, J lost 5 bases, and 12 bases lay in between. The CDR3 loop spans 13 amino acids. Germline CDR1 is MNHEY and CDR2 is SMNVEV (reference sequence). Written as DNA, the CDR3 is TGTGCCAGCAGTACGCTCCTGGGGGAGACCCAGTACTTC. Translated: CASSTLLGETQYF.

The chain links TRBV28 to TRBJ1-1; perhaps TRBD1 as D (5 bases). Trimming cost V 6 bases and J 2 bases, with 13 bases left between them. The CDR3 consists of 14 residues. Germline V gives CDR1 MDHEN, CDR2 SYDVKM. The CDR3 sequence: CASRRMDTNTEAFF. The CDR3 DNA is TGTGCCAGCAGACGGATGGACACAAACACTGAAGCTTTCTTT. The full variable domain, rest sourced from reference TRBV28 and TRBJ1-1, is DVKVTQSSRYLVKRTGEKVFLECVQDMDHENMFWYRQDPGLGLRLIYFSYDVKMKEKGDIPEGYSVSREKKERFSLILESASTNQTSMYLCASRRMDTNTEAFFGQGTRLTVV.

V gene TRBV10-2 combines with J gene TRBJ2-1; TRBD2 aligns across 15 bases. The ends lost 6 bases at V and 8 bases at J; junction bases unmatched: 5. The CDR3 runs to 15 residues. Germline CDR1 WSHSY, CDR2 SAAADI. In DNA form, the CDR3 reads TGCGCCAGCAGGGGGGGGACTAGCGGGAGGTATGAGCAGTTCTTC. Encoded protein: CASRGGTSGRYEQFF.

This sequence joins TRBV6-1 and TRBJ1-1, with a possible D match to TRBD1 (6 bases). V was clipped by 3 bases and J by 1 base, with 27 bases between them. Germline lookup yields CDR1 MNHNS and CDR2 SASEGT. The CDR3 extends over 20 amino acids. CDR3 loop: CASSDSWARGIIPRNTEAFF. The DNA for the CDR3 is TGTGCCAGCAGTGACAGTTGGGCCAGGGGAATAATTCCCAGGAACACTGAAGCTTTCTTT.

The chain links TRBV6-4 to TRBJ2-7; TRBD1 agrees at 8 bases. The germline V gene has CDR1 MRHNA and CDR2 SNTAGT. The CDR3 runs 14 residues. V shed 7 bases, J shed 5 bases, and the junction held 10 bases outside the gene matches. The CDR3 DNA reads as TGTGCCAGCATTGTGACAGGGGTAGTGGACGAGCAGTACTTC. It encodes CASIVTGVVDEQYF.

The chain carries TRBV11-2 and TRBJ2-7, with D perhaps matching TRBD1 (5 bases). The CDR3 sequence is 15 residues long. Germline lookup yields CDR1 SGHAT and CDR2 FQNNGV. Deletions cut 7 bases from V and 3 bases from J, with 19 bases between. The CDR3 loop reads CASTWGASGDYEQYF. As DNA, the CDR3 is TGTGCCAGCACGTGGGGCGCCTCTGGCGACTACGAGCAGTACTTC.

In its sample, this clone was seen once. V usage is TRBV19 and J usage is TRBJ2-2; a weak D match, TRBD1 (6 bases). V lost 6 bases to trimming and J lost 0 bases, with 14 bases between them. This CDR3 is built from 16 residues. Germline V gene sequence: CDR1 LNHDA, CDR2 SQIVND (reference sequence). The CDR3 spells CASSPAGTSNTGELFF. The CDR3 nucleotides are TGTGCCAGTAGCCCCGCCGGGACATCGAACACCGGGGAGCTGTTTTTT.

The genes are TRBV27 and TRBJ2-5; 7 nucleotides match TRBD1. The CDR3 is 13 amino acids. The germline CDR1 and CDR2 sequences are MNHEY and SMNVEV (reference sequence). After removal of 6 bases from V and 4 bases from J, the junction contained 5 bases not matched to a gene. The CDR3 protein is CASRQQGRETQYF. CDR3 coding DNA: TGTGCCAGCAGACAACAGGGGCGAGAGACCCAGTACTTC.

This sequence joins TRBV6-5 and TRBJ1-1; 9 bases are a match to TRBD1. V shed 5 bases, J shed 4 bases, and the junction held 5 bases outside the gene matches. CDR3 length equals 14 residues. Germline assignment: CDR1 MNHEY and CDR2 SVGAGI. The CDR3 coding sequence is TGTGCCAGCAGTATACAGGGGGCCTCCACTGAAGCTTTCTTT. It yields the protein CASSIQGASTEAFF.

V usage is TRBV27 and J usage is TRBJ1-2, with 8 bases that match TRBD1. This CDR3 region has 13 residues. Trimming removed 7 bases from V and 6 bases from J; junction bases left unmatched: 7. Germline V gene lookup returns CDR1 MNHEY and CDR2 SMNVEV (reference sequence). The CDR3 sequence is CASKHPGQDGYTF. The CDR3 region has the DNA TGTGCCAGCAAACACCCGGGACAGGATGGCTACACCTTC.

V gene TRBV18 combines with J gene TRBJ1-5, with D hard to call. V lost 5 bases to trimming and J lost 4 bases, with 9 bases between them. The CDR3 is 13 amino acids. Per germline, CDR1 KGHSH and CDR2 LQKENI. The CDR3 region is CASSSGPNQPQHF. CDR3 nucleotide sequence: TGTGCCAGCTCATCCGGGCCTAATCAGCCCCAGCATTTT.

In DNA form, the CDR3 reads TGCGCCAGCAGTGAATCTAAAAACATTCAGTACTTC. Translated, it gives CASSESKNIQYF. The rearrangement joins TRBV10-2 to TRBJ2-4; D is ambiguous. The V end was cut by 3 bases, the J end by 4 bases, with 4 bases between. The CDR3 is 12 amino acids. Per germline, CDR1 WSHSY and CDR2 SAAADI.

V gene TRBV6-5 combines with J gene TRBJ2-5; perhaps D is TRBD1 or TRBD2 (5 bases each). This CDR3 is built from 14 residues. The V gene's germline CDR1 is MNHEY and CDR2 SVGAGI. V shed 1 base and J shed 5 bases, with 11 bases lying between them. The CDR3 DNA follows: TGTGCCAGCAGTTACTTGGGGGAAGGTGAGACCCAGTACTTC. Amino acid sequence: CASSYLGEGETQYF.

The chain recombines TRBV11-2 with TRBJ1-1, with D unresolved. CDR1 and CDR2 (germline): SGHAT, FQNNGV. CDR3 size: 13 residues. Trimming cost V 2 bases and J 7 bases, with 11 bases left between them. The DNA of the CDR3 is TGTGCCAGCAGCTTAAGTCGACGGGGTGAAGCTTTCTTT. Amino acid sequence: CASSLSRRGEAFF.

The V gene is TRBV2, the J gene TRBJ2-6; the match to TRBD2 covers 9 bases. CDR3 length equals 15 residues. Germline V lookup: CDR1 SNHLY, CDR2 FYNNEI. J was trimmed by 2 bases and V by 9 bases; bases with no gene match: 5. CDR3 sequence: CASERTSAGANVLTF. The CDR3 DNA reads TGTGCCAGTGAGAGGACTAGCGCTGGGGCCAACGTCCTGACTTTC.

The chain has TRBV6-5 and TRBJ2-5; D is unresolved. The V end lost 7 bases, the J end lost 4 bases, and 13 bases lay between the germline ends. The V gene's germline CDR1 is MNHEY and CDR2 SVGAGI. The length of the CDR3 is 13 residues. CDR3 DNA: TGTGCCAGCAACGGTTTTGGGATAGAGACCCAGTACTTC. This codes for CASNGFGIETQYF.

This chain links TRBV19 with TRBJ2-2; 8 bases fit TRBD2. The CDR3 contains 17 residues. Germline V gene data show CDR1 as LNHDA and CDR2 as SQIVND (reference sequence). Trimming removed 8 bases from V and 7 bases from J; junction bases left unmatched: 18. CDR3 in amino acids: CASRPPLSGGAGGELFF. The CDR3 coding sequence is TGTGCCAGTCGTCCCCCCCTCTCCGGGGGGGCCGGCGGGGAGCTGTTTTTT.

The genes are TRBV12-1 and TRBJ2-6; the table calls TRBD1, which could not be checked here. TRBV12-1 is an annotated pseudogene. The CDR3 contains 14 residues. CDR3 sequence: CASSPFHGANVLTF. CDR3 nucleotide sequence: TGTGCCAGCAGCCCATTCCATGGGGCCAACGTCCTGACTTTC.

The CDR3 region has the DNA TGCGCCAGCACAAAGCTCCAGGGGATTAACACTGAAGCTTTCTTT. Its protein product is CASTKLQGINTEAFF. The rearrangement links TRBV4-1 to TRBJ1-1; D might be TRBD1 (6 bases). This CDR3 is built from 15 residues. Germline values: CDR1 MGHRA, CDR2 YSYEKL. The germline V and J ends were trimmed by 7 bases and 2 bases, with 17 bases remaining between them.

The chain joins TRBV27 to TRBJ1-6; D unresolved. CDR1 MNHEY and CDR2 SMNVEV come from the germline V gene (reference sequence). This CDR3 region has 16 residues. V was pared by 3 bases and J by 5 bases, with 14 bases between. Here the CDR3 reads CASSFYSGGNNSPLHF. The CDR3 region has the DNA TGTGCCAGCAGTTTTTACTCGGGAGGGAATAATTCACCCCTCCACTTT.

The rearrangement joins TRBV28 to TRBJ2-1, with 11 bases identical to TRBD1. With V trimmed by 3 bases and J by 6 bases, 10 bases remained unmatched. The germline CDR1 and CDR2 sequences are MDHEN and SYDVKM. The CDR3 covers 17 residues. The CDR3 is CASSFPRTGGSFNEQFF. The CDR3 coding sequence is TGTGCCAGCAGTTTCCCTCGGACAGGGGGCTCATTCAATGAGCAGTTCTTC.

In this sample, this clone turned up once. The chain is built from TRBV20-1 and TRBJ1-2; D gene unclear. The CDR3 contains 9 residues. Germline values: CDR1 DFQATT, CDR2 SNEGSKA (reference sequence). The CDR3: CRPPIGYTF. The CDR3 DNA sequence: TGCAGGCCACCGATCGGCTACACCTTC.

This chain uses TRBV11-3 with TRBJ2-5; D tentatively reads TRBD1 or TRBD2 (5 bases each). Germline V gives CDR1 SGHNT, CDR2 YENEEA. The CDR3 sequence is 15 residues long. V lost 5 bases to trimming and J lost 5 bases, with 18 bases between them. CDR3 in amino acids: CASSHRDLPGETQYF. CDR3 DNA: TGTGCCAGCAGCCACCGGGACCTACCAGGCGAGACCCAGTACTTC.

This clone appeared once. This rearrangement joins TRBV13 to TRBJ2-5; TRBD1 is a possible D gene (6 bases). The CDR3 has 16 residues. The germline gives CDR1 PRHDT, CDR2 FYEKMQ (reference sequence). Trimming cost V 1 base and J 5 bases, with 17 bases left between them. CDR3 sequence reads: CASSLAAGELRETQYF. The CDR3, as DNA: TGTGCCAGCAGCTTAGCGGCAGGGGAATTGAGGGAGACCCAGTACTTC.